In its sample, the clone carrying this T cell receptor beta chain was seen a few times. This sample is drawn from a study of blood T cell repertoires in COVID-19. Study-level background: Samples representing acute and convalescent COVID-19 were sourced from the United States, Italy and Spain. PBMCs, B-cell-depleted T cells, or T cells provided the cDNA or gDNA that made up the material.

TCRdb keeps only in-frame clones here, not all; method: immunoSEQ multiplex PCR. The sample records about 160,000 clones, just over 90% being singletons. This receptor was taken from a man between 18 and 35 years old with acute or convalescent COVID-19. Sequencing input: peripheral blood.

The chain's CDR3 is CASSSPRALNTEAFF. CDR3 DNA: TGTGCCAGCAGCTCCCCCAGGGCCCTGAACACTGAAGCTTTCTTT. The chain employs TRBV7-2 and TRBJ1-1, with D maybe TRBD1 (5 bases). Trimming cost V 4 bases and J 0 bases, with 12 bases left between them. CDR1 SGHTA and CDR2 FQGNSA come from the germline V gene. The CDR3 sequence is 15 residues long.